The 9 T cell receptor beta chains reported below all come from one sample, sequenced in a study of identical twins. One entry per CDR3 protein results from TCRdb running MiXCR on the 5' RACE reads. Of some 900,000 distinct CDR3 sequences detected, over 9% appear once; the ten largest clones hold around 1.6%. This same sample was also taken into another study, of yellow fever vaccine responses in identical twins.

Source material: PBMCs. All receptors derive from a woman younger than 30 in good health.

This chain joins TRBV10-1 and TRBJ2-5, with 9 bases matching TRBD1. CDR1 WNHNN and CDR2 SYGVQD come from the germline V gene (reference sequence). J lost 4 bases, V lost 4 bases, and 7 bases had no gene match. The CDR3 extends over 15 amino acids. DNA for the CDR3: TGCGCCAGCAGTGGAGCCGGGACAGGGAGAGAGACCCAGTACTTC. Residues: CASSGAGTGRETQYF.

CDR3 loop: CASTSRGSSYEQYF. CDR3 bases: TGTGCCAGCACCTCCAGGGGTAGCTCCTACGAGCAGTACTTC. This rearrangement joins TRBV6-4 to TRBJ2-7, with D possibly matching TRBD1 (6 bases). The CDR3 consists of 14 residues. Trimming pared 7 bases from V and 0 bases from J, leaving 13 bases between. CDR1 is MRHNA, CDR2 SNTAGT, per germline.

This clonotype was detected ten times or more. The chain couples TRBV9 to TRBJ2-2, with D hard to call. Trimming took 0 bases from V and 7 from J, leaving 7 bases between them. Looked up from germline, CDR1 is SGDLS and CDR2 is YYNGEE. The CDR3 spans 13 residues. The CDR3 DNA reads TGTGCCAGCAGCGTAGATTCTGTCGGGGAGCTGTTTTTT. This translates into CASSVDSVGELFF.

V and J are TRBV6-1 and TRBJ2-1; a possible D gene is TRBD1 (7 bases). V lost 6 bases and J 6 bases, leaving 15 bases between the germline ends. The germline V gene has CDR1 MNHNS and CDR2 SASEGT. The CDR3 has 14 residues. The CDR3 protein is CASREGAVFNEQFF. The CDR3 coding sequence is TGTGCCAGCAGGGAGGGGGCTGTTTTCAATGAGCAGTTCTTC.

This clonotype occurred many times. The V gene is TRBV6-5, the J gene TRBJ2-7; no definite D call. This CDR3 is 11 amino acids long. Trimming took off 0 bases at V and 6 bases at J, with 3 bases between the two ends. Per the germline V gene, CDR1 is MNHEY and CDR2 is SVGAGI. DNA for the CDR3: TGTGCCAGCAGTTACTCGGGCGAGCAGTACTTC. Amino acid sequence: CASSYSGEQYF.

This clonotype was seen a handful of times. The gene calls are TRBV6-5 and TRBJ2-7; 9 positions agree with TRBD2. Trimming cost V 2 bases and J 2 bases; bases outside gene matches: 1. CDR1 is MNHEY and CDR2 is SVGAGI in the germline V gene. The length of the CDR3 is 14 residues. The CDR3 nucleotides are TGTGCCAGCAGTTACGGCGGGGGGGCCTACGAGCAGTACTTC. Residues: CASSYGGGAYEQYF.

This clonotype was picked up a small number of times. The V and J genes are TRBV5-1 and TRBJ2-1; 8 bases align to TRBD2. V was clipped by 3 bases and J by 2 bases; unmatched bases: 7. Germline CDR1 SGHRS, CDR2 YFSETQ. The CDR3 loop spans 16 amino acids. In DNA form, the CDR3 reads TGCGCCAGCAGCTCCCCCTTTAGCGGGACCTACAATGAGCAGTTCTTC. Its protein is CASSSPFSGTYNEQFF.

The chain recombines TRBV18 with TRBJ2-3, with 9 bases aligning to TRBD2. V gave up 1 base and J gave up 8 bases; unmatched junction bases: 7. This CDR3 has 15 residues. CDR1 and CDR2 (germline): KGHSH, LQKENI. In DNA form, the CDR3 reads TGTGCCAGCTCACCACGGAAAGCGGGAGGAGGTACGCAGTATTTT. It codes for CASSPRKAGGGTQYF.

Only a few counts were recorded for this clonotype. The chain combines TRBV21-1 with TRBJ2-7; the D call TRBD2 from the table was never checked on the DNA. TRBV21-1 is a documented pseudogene. This CDR3 contains 13 residues. The CDR3 loop is CARGQGQAYEQYV. The CDR3 DNA is TGTGCCAGAGGGCAGGGCCAGGCCTACGAGCAGTACGTC.